This TCR beta chain was recovered during a study of blood T cell repertoires in COVID-19. CDR3 length: 14 amino acids. Germline CDR1 LGHNT, CDR2 FRNRAP. The V end lost 5 bases, the J end lost 0 bases, and 10 bases lay between the germline ends. Study processing details: Amplified reference gene primers provided the basis for estimating nucleated cell counts. Generated by immunoSEQ multiplex PCR, the TCRdb table keeps only in-frame clones and is missing some. V, J and clone size are taken as reported in that table, and D and trimming were inferred from the DNA itself. The sample includes approximately 110,000 clones, around 88% of them seen just once.

The receptor was derived from a woman between 50 and 59 years old with active or convalescent COVID-19. The chain uses TRBV12-5 and TRBJ1-2, with D maybe TRBD1 (6 bases). Sequencing was carried out using peripheral blood. In DNA form, the CDR3 reads TGTGCTAGTGGTCCAGGGGCCTCTAACTATGGCTACACCTTC. Translated: CASGPGASNYGYTF.